A selection of T cell receptor beta chains follows, all from one sample in a study of T-cell memory formation after mild COVID-19. From the 5' RACE reads, TCRdb called clonotypes with MiXCR, one entry per CDR3 protein. The sample has some 440,000 distinct CDR3 sequences; roughly 25% are singletons. Sequenced sample: PBMCs or a T cell subset sorted from them (not recorded which). Every receptor here comes from an adult woman who had mild COVID-19 (a few samples of this study predate the infection). Cell type and time point are not known. Each CDR3 is given with its conserved first and last residue. Each record gives: D gene, J gene, clone size, V gene, CDR3 protein, CDR3 DNA. The D gene is left open where the match is weak. Clone size is not always given. Where it is, it says once, few, many or a class for expanded clones.

>TRBD2|TRBJ2-3|few|TRBV10-3
CAISEMAGAADTQYF
TGTGCCATCAGTGAGATGGCGGGAGCGGCGGATACGCAGTATTTT
>TRBD1|TRBJ2-6|NA|TRBV4-3
CASSQGLPGGSGANVLTF
TGCGCCAGCAGCCAAGGTTTACCAGGGGGCTCTGGGGCCAACGTCCTGACTTTC
>NA|TRBJ2-3|NA|TRBV7-2
CASSLGVGGDTQYF
TGTGCCAGCAGCTTAGGAGTCGGAGGGGATACGCAGTATTTT
>NA|TRBJ1-6|few|TRBV5-1
CASSLGPPNSPLHF
TGCGCCAGCAGCTTGGGACCGCCGAATTCACCCCTCCACTTT
>TRBD2|TRBJ2-7|NA|TRBV12-3/TRBV12-4
CASSWGGLDEQYF
TGTGCCAGCAGTTGGGGGGGTTTGGACGAGCAGTACTTC
>TRBD2|TRBJ2-1|few|TRBV12-3/TRBV12-4
CASSLAGGRKNEQFF
TGTGCCAGCAGTTTGGCGGGGGGGAGGAAGAATGAGCAGTTCTTC
>NA|TRBJ2-7|NA|TRBV6-2/TRBV6-3
CASSKLVAESYEQYF
TGTGCCAGCTCCAAACTGGTAGCGGAATCCTACGAGCAGTACTTC
>NA|TRBJ2-7|few|TRBV3-1
CASSLGTLREQYF
TGTGCCAGCAGCCTTGGGACGCTCCGCGAGCAGTACTTC
>NA|TRBJ1-1|NA|TRBV11-1
CASSLKGGRTEAFF
TGTGCCAGCAGCTTAAAGGGGGGGCGCACTGAAGCTTTCTTT
>TRBD2|TRBJ2-5|NA|TRBV4-3
CASSHAGLAEETQYF
TGCGCCAGCAGCCACGCGGGACTAGCGGAAGAGACCCAGTACTTC
>TRBD1|TRBJ2-7|NA|TRBV3-1
CASSQTGTGGNEQYF
TGTGCCAGCAGCCAGACCGGGACAGGGGGCAACGAGCAGTACTTC
>NA|TRBJ2-7|few|TRBV9
CASGGTDYEQYF
TGTGCCAGCGGCGGGACAGACTACGAGCAGTACTTC
>NA|TRBJ1-1|once|TRBV30
CAWSPTGEAFF
TGTGCCTGGAGTCCGACAGGTGAAGCTTTCTTT
>NA|TRBJ1-1|NA|TRBV29-1
CSVADRPEAFF
TGCAGCGTCGCCGACAGACCTGAAGCTTTCTTT
>NA|TRBJ1-5|NA|TRBV6-1
CASSDESYSNQPQHF
TGTGCCAGCAGTGACGAGAGTTATAGCAATCAGCCCCAGCATTTT
>NA|TRBJ1-5|few|TRBV15
CATSTLPGAQPQHF
TGTGCCACCAGCACATTACCTGGGGCCCAGCCCCAGCATTTT
>TRBD2|TRBJ2-5|NA|TRBV20-1
CSARHYGLAVGETQYF
TGCAGTGCTAGACACTACGGACTAGCCGTTGGGGAGACCCAGTACTTC
>NA|TRBJ2-1|NA|TRBV7-9
CASTTVGNEQFF
TGTGCCAGCACCACGGTAGGGAATGAGCAGTTCTTC
>NA|TRBJ2-7|NA|TRBV7-8
CASSSLDPDYEQYF
TGTGCCAGCAGCTCTTTAGACCCAGACTACGAGCAGTACTTC
>NA|TRBJ2-5|few|TRBV11-2
CASSLGIGPQETQYF
TGTGCCAGCAGCTTAGGTATAGGCCCCCAAGAGACCCAGTACTTC
>NA|TRBJ2-1|few|TRBV11-2
CASSLDKGLANEQFF
TGTGCCAGCAGCTTAGATAAGGGGCTGGCCAATGAGCAGTTCTTC
>NA|TRBJ2-5|NA|TRBV5-1
CASSSPRGGETQYF
TGCGCCAGCAGCTCCCCAAGGGGCGGGGAGACCCAGTACTTC
>NA|TRBJ1-6|NA|TRBV20-1
CSASRSGGRGNSPLHF
TGCAGTGCTAGTCGGAGCGGGGGCAGGGGTAATTCACCCCTCCACTTT